A selection of T cell receptor beta chains follows, all from one sample in a study of CXCR3-negative and CXCR3-positive naive CD8 T cells. No DNA is given; TCRdb re-called the 5' RACE reads and lists each CDR3 protein once. This table lists under 30,000 distinct CDR3 sequences. Sequencing was carried out using memory CD8+ T cells from blood. Source of these receptors: a human donor in good health. Some clones in this sample may be carry-over from other donors' samples. Each CDR3 is given with its conserved first and last residue.

J: TRBJ2-3
V: TRBV9
length: 15
CDR3: CASSYGDSFTDTQYF

J: TRBJ2-7
V: TRBV6-2/TRBV6-3
length: 14
CDR3: CASSYEGQHYEQYF

J: TRBJ2-1
V: TRBV20-1
length: 18
CDR3: CSARDPPSGPKPYNEQFF

J: TRBJ2-2
V: TRBV20-1
length: 14
CDR3: CSATSGGDTGELFF

J: TRBJ2-7
V: TRBV19
length: 12
CDR3: CASSDQGYEQYF

J: TRBJ2-5
V: TRBV2
length: 15
CDR3: CASSFSGGAGETQYF

J: TRBJ1-5
V: TRBV4-1
length: 13
CDR3: CASSRNTNQPQHF

J: TRBJ2-7
V: TRBV29-1
length: 14
CDR3: CSVEFSGGGYEQYF

J: TRBJ1-2
V: TRBV4-3
length: 16
CDR3: CASSQDEDRGGYGYTF

J: TRBJ2-7
V: TRBV5-6
length: 14
CDR3: CASSLRGRHYEQYF

J: TRBJ1-2
V: TRBV4-1
length: 14
CDR3: CASSHVRGDCGYTF

J: TRBJ2-1
V: TRBV27
length: 12
CDR3: CASSSTYNEQFF

J: TRBJ2-7
V: TRBV4-3
length: 15
CDR3: CASSQEQVSIREQYF